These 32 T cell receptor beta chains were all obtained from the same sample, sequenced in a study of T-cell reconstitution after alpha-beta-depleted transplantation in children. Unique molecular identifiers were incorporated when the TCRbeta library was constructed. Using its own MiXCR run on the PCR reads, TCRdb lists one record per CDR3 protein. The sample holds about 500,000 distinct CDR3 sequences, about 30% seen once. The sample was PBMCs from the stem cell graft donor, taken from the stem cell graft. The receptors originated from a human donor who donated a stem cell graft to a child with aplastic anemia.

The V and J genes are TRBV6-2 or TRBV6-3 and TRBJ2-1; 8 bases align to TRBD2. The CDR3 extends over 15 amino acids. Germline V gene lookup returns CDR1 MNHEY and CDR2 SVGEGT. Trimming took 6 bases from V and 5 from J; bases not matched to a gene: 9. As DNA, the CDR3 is TGTGCCAGCAGCTCCACTAGCGGACCCAACAATGAGCAGTTCTTC. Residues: CASSSTSGPNNEQFF.

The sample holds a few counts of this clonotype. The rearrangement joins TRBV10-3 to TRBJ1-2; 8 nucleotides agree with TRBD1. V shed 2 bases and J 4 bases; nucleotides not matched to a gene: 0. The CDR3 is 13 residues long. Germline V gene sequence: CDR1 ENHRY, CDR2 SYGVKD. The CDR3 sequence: CAISEGTGYGYTF. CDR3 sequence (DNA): TGTGCCATCAGTGAGGGGACAGGCTATGGCTACACCTTC.

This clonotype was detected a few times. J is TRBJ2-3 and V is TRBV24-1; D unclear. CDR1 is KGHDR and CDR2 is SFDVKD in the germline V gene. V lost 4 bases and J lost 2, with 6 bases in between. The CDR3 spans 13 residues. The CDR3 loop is CATSDLDTDTQYF. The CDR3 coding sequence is TGTGCCACCAGTGACCTGGACACAGATACGCAGTATTTT.

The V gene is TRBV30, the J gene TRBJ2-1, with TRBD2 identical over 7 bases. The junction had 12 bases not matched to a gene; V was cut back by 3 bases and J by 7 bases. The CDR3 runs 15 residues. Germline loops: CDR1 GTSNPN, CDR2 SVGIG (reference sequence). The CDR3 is CAWSPGLSGRNEQFF. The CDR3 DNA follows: TGTGCCTGGAGCCCGGGACTATCGGGAAGGAATGAGCAGTTCTTC.

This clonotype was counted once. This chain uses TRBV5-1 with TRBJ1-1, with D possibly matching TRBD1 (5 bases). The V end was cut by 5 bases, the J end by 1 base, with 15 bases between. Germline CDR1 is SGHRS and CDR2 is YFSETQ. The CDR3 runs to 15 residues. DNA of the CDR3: TGCGCCAGCAGGGTCAGTTGGGGCGGGAACACTGAAGCTTTCTTT. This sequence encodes CASRVSWGGNTEAFF.

This CDR3 is CASSSQATGTGGAGTEAFF. The CDR3 region has the DNA TGCGCCAGCAGCTCCCAAGCCACCGGGACAGGGGGCGCGGGGACTGAAGCTTTCTTT. The chain joins TRBV5-1 to TRBJ1-1, with TRBD1 identical over 12 bases. Per germline, CDR1 SGHRS and CDR2 YFSETQ. The CDR3 extends over 19 amino acids. V gave up 3 bases and J gave up 5 bases; unmatched junction bases: 17. The full variable domain, in which reference TRBV5-1 and TRBJ1-1 provide the parts outside the CDR3, is KAGVTQTPRYLIKTRGQQVTLSCSPISGHRSVSWYQQTPGQGLQFLFEYFSETQRNKGNFPGRFSGRQFSNSRSEMNVSTLELGDSALYLCASSSQATGTGGAGTEAFFGQGTRLTVV.

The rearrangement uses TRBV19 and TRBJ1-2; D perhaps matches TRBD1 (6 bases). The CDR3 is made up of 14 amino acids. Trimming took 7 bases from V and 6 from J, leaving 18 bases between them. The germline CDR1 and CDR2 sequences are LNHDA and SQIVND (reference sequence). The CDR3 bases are TGTGCCAGTATCCCGGGCAGGGGTTGGGATGGCTACACCTTC. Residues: CASIPGRGWDGYTF.

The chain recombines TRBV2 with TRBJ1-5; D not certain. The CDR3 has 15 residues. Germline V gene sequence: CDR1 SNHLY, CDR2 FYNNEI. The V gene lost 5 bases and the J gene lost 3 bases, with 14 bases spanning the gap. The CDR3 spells CASSLETPPNQPQHF. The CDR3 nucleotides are TGTGCCAGCAGTCTGGAGACCCCTCCCAATCAGCCCCAGCATTTT.

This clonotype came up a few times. The chain's CDR3 is CASSLTGQGATETQYF. CDR3 bases: TGTGCCAGCAGCTTGACAGGACAGGGGGCGACGGAGACCCAGTACTTC. This chain uses TRBV5-6 with TRBJ2-5; TRBD1 matches at 11 bases. Germline CDR1 and CDR2: SGHDT and YYEEEE. Trimming removed 1 base from V and 5 bases from J; junction bases left unmatched: 7. The CDR3 loop spans 16 amino acids. The full variable domain, with the rest looked up from reference TRBV5-6 and TRBJ2-5, is DAGVTQSPTHLIKTRGQQVTLRCSPKSGHDTVSWYQQALGQGPQFIFQYYEEEERQRGNFPDRFSGHQFPNYSSELNVNALLLGDSALYLCASSLTGQGATETQYFGPGTRLLVL.

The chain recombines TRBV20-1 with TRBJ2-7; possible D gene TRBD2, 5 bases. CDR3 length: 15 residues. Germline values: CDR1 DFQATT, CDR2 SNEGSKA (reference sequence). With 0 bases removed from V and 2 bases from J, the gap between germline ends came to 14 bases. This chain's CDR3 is CSARERAALTYEQYF. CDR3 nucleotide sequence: TGCAGTGCTAGAGAGCGAGCGGCTCTTACCTACGAGCAGTACTTC.

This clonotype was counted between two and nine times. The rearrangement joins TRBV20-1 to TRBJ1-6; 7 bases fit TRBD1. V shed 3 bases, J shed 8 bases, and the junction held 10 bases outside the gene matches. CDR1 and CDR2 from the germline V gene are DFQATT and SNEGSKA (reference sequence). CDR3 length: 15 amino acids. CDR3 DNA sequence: TGCAGTGCTAGGACAGGGCTACTAAGCGATTCACCCCTCCACTTT. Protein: CSARTGLLSDSPLHF.

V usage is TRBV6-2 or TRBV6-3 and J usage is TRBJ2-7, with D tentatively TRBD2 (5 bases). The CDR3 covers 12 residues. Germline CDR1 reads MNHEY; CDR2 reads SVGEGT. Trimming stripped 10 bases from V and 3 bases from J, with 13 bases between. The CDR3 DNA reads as TGTGCCACCGGGAACCTTGTCTACGAGCAGTACGTC. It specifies CATGNLVYEQYV.

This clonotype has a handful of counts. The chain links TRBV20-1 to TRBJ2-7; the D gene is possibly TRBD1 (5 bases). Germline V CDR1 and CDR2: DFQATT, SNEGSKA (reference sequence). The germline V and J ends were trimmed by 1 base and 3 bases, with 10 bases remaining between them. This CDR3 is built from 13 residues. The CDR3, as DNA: TGCAGTGCTAGAGGGCAGGGTGTCTACGAGCAGTACTTC. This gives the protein CSARGQGVYEQYF.

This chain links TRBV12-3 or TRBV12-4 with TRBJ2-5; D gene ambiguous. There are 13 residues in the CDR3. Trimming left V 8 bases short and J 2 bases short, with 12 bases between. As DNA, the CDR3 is TGTGCCAGCTCGGTTATGGCACAAGAGACCCAGTACTTC. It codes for CASSVMAQETQYF.

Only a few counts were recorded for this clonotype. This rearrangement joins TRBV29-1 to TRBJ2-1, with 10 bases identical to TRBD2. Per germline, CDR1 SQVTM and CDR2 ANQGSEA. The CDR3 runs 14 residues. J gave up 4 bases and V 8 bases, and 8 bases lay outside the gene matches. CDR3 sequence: CSFLGLAAYNEQFF. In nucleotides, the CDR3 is TGCAGCTTCCTAGGACTAGCGGCTTACAATGAGCAGTTCTTC.

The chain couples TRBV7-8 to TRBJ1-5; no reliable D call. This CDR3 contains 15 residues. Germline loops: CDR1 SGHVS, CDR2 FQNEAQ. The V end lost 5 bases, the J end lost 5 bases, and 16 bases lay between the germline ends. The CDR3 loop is CASSAETIKDQPQHF. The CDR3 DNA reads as TGTGCCAGCAGCGCAGAGACTATTAAGGATCAGCCCCAGCATTTT.

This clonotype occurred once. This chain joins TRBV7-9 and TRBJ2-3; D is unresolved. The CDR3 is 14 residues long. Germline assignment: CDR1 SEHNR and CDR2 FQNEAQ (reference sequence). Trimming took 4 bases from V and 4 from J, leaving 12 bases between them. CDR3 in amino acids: CASSSTKGPDTQYF. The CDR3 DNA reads TGTGCCAGCAGCTCAACCAAGGGCCCAGATACGCAGTATTTT.

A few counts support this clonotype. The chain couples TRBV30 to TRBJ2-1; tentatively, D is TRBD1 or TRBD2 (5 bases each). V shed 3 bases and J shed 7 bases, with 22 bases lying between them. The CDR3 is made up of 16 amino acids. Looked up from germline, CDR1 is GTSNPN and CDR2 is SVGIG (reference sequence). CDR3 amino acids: CAWSPQRRGFGNEQFF. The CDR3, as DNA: TGTGCCTGGAGCCCTCAACGCCGGGGCTTTGGAAATGAGCAGTTCTTC.

The CDR3 protein is CSGRGLLHNSPLHF. As DNA, the CDR3 is TGCAGTGGGAGAGGACTTCTTCATAATTCACCCCTCCACTTT. J is TRBJ1-6 and V is TRBV20-1, with D unresolved. Per the germline V gene, CDR1 is DFQATT and CDR2 is SNEGSKA (reference sequence). This CDR3 has 14 amino acids. The germline V and J ends were trimmed by 7 bases and 5 bases, with 15 bases remaining between them.

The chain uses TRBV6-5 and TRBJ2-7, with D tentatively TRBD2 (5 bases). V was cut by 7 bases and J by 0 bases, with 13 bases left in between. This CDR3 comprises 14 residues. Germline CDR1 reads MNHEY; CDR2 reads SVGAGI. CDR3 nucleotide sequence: TGTGCCAGCACCCCCCCGGGGAACTCCTACGAGCAGTACTTC. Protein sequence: CASTPPGNSYEQYF.

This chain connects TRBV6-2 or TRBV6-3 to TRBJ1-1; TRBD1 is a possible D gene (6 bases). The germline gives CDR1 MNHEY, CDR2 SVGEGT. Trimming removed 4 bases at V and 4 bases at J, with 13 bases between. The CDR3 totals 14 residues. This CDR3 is CASSSNLGGTEAFF. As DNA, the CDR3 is TGTGCCAGCAGTTCCAACTTAGGGGGCACTGAAGCTTTCTTT.

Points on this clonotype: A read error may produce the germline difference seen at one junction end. The CDR3 DNA reads TGTGCCAGCAGCTTGGGTGGGGGGAACACTGACGCTTTCTTT. This sequence encodes CASSLGGGNTDAFF. The chain links TRBV5-4 to TRBJ1-1, with D possibly matching TRBD1 (5 bases). The CDR3 is made up of 14 amino acids. Germline V gene data show CDR1 as SGHNT and CDR2 as YYREEE (reference sequence).

CDR3 in amino acids: CASSRVLGGPGELFF. The DNA of the CDR3 is TGTGCCAGCAGCCGGGTCCTGGGCGGCCCCGGGGAGCTGTTTTTT. The J gene is TRBJ2-2, the V gene TRBV6-1; no firm D call. The V gene lost 6 bases and the J gene lost 6 bases, with 17 bases spanning the gap. CDR3 length equals 15 residues. Germline-derived CDR1 and CDR2 are MNHNS and SASEGT.

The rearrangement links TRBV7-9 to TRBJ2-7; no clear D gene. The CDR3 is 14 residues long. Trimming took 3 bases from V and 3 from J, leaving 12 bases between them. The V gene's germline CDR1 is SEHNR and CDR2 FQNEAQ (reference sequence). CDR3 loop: CASSLGGLGYEQYF. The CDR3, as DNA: TGTGCCAGCAGCTTGGGCGGTTTGGGCTACGAGCAGTACTTC.

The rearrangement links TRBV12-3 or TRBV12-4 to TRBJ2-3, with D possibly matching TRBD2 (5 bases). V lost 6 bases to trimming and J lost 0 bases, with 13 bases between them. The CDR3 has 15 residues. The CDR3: CASRRELGSTDTQYF. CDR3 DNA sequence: TGTGCCAGCAGGAGGGAACTTGGGAGCACAGATACGCAGTATTTT.

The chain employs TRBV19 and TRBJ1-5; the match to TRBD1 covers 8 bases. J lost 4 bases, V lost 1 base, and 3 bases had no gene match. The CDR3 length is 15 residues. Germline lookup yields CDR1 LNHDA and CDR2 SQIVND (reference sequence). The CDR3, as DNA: TGTGCCAGTAGTATAGTGGGGGACAGGAATCAGCCCCAGCATTTT. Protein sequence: CASSIVGDRNQPQHF.

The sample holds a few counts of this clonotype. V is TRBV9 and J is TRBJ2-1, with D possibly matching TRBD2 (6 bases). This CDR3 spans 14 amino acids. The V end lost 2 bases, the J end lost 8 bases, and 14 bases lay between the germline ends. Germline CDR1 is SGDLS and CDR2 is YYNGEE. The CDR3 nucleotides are TGTGCCAGCAGCGTCCGGGACTTTATTGATGAGCAGTTCTTC. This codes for CASSVRDFIDEQFF.

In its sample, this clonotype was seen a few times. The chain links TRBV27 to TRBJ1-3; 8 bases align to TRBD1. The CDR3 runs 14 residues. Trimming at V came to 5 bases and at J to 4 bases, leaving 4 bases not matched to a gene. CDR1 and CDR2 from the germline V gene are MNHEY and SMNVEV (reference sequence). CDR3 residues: CASSQGARGNTIYF. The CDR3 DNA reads TGTGCCAGCAGTCAGGGGGCTCGGGGAAACACCATATATTTT.

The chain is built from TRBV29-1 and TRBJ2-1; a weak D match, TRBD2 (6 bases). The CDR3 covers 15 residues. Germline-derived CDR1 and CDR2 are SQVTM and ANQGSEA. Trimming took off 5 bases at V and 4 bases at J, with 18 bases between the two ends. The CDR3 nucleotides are TGCAGCGTTTCGGTGCACCGGGACTTTTACAATGAGCAGTTCTTC. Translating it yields CSVSVHRDFYNEQFF.

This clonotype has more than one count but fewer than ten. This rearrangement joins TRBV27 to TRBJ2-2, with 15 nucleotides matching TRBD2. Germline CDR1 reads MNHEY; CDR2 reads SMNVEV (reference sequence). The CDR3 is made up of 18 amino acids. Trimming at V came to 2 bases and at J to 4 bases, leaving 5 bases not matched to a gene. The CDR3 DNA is TGTGCCAGCAGTTTACCGGGACTAGCGGGAGGAATCACCGGGGAGCTGTTTTTT. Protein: CASSLPGLAGGITGELFF.

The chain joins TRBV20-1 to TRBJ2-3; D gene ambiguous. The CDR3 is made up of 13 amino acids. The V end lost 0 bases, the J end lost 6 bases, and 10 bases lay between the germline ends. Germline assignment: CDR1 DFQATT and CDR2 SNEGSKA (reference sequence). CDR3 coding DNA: TGCAGTGCTAGAGATCTACGGCGCGATACGCAGTATTTT. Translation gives CSARDLRRDTQYF.

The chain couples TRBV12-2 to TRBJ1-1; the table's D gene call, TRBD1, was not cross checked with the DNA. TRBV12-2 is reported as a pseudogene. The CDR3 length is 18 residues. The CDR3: CASRLADTRSLKNTEAFF. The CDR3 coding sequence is TGTGCAAGTCGCTTAGCGGACACCCGGTCCCTCAAGAACACTGAAGCTTTCTTT.